The rows below give T cell receptor beta chains drawn from one sample of a study of blood T cell repertoires in COVID-19. Only in-frame clones appear in the TCRdb table, and some are missing; sequencing was by immunoSEQ multiplex PCR. The sample lists some 30,000 clones; around 82% were seen once. Sequencing input: peripheral blood. The receptors stem from an elderly man with active COVID-19. Both conserved end residues are part of each CDR3. The order of the fields is D gene, J gene, V gene, CDR3 protein. The D gene is left open where the match is weak.

D gene: .
J gene: TRBJ2-5
V gene: TRBV2
CDR3 protein: CASSGRLPQETQYF

D gene: .
J gene: TRBJ1-2
V gene: TRBV5-5
CDR3 protein: CAGSLPGANYGYTF

D gene: .
J gene: TRBJ2-2
V gene: TRBV30
CDR3 protein: CAWSRARTAATGELFF

D gene: .
J gene: TRBJ2-3
V gene: TRBV9
CDR3 protein: CASSVVSDTQYF

D gene: TRBD1
J gene: TRBJ2-2
V gene: TRBV5-1
CDR3 protein: CASSFQGAGTGELFF

D gene: TRBD2
J gene: TRBJ2-3
V gene: TRBV5-1
CDR3 protein: CASSNPTSGGATDTQYF

D gene: TRBD1
J gene: TRBJ2-3
V gene: TRBV5-1
CDR3 protein: CASSRGTGGTDTQYF

D gene: TRBD1
J gene: TRBJ1-1
V gene: TRBV18
CDR3 protein: CASSPKTGGNTEAFF

D gene: TRBD1
J gene: TRBJ1-5
V gene: TRBV3-1/TRBV3-2
CDR3 protein: CASSTGQGFNQPQHF

D gene: TRBD2
J gene: TRBJ2-3
V gene: TRBV4-2
CDR3 protein: CASSQLAGRTDTQYF

D gene: TRBD1
J gene: TRBJ2-7
V gene: TRBV5-4
CDR3 protein: CASSMDRGAYEQYF

D gene: .
J gene: TRBJ1-2
V gene: TRBV5-1
CDR3 protein: CASSSGNGGGYTF

D gene: TRBD1
J gene: TRBJ1-1
V gene: TRBV5-1
CDR3 protein: CASSLGGTLNTEAFF

D gene: TRBD2
J gene: TRBJ2-5
V gene: TRBV4-1
CDR3 protein: CASSPGLAGGRETQYF

D gene: TRBD1
J gene: TRBJ2-5
V gene: TRBV5-6
CDR3 protein: CASSADDRVGTQYF

D gene: .
J gene: TRBJ1-3
V gene: TRBV27
CDR3 protein: CASSFSGVPYSGNTIYF

D gene: .
J gene: TRBJ1-1
V gene: TRBV12-3/TRBV12-4
CDR3 protein: CAGLATGSTEAFF

D gene: .
J gene: TRBJ1-5
V gene: TRBV7-9
CDR3 protein: CASRQTAYSNQPQHF

D gene: TRBD2
J gene: TRBJ2-3
V gene: TRBV5-4
CDR3 protein: CASFWPGGDTDTQYF

D gene: TRBD1
J gene: TRBJ1-2
V gene: TRBV5-1
CDR3 protein: CASSSSGTGWDYGYTF

D gene: .
J gene: TRBJ1-6
V gene: TRBV19
CDR3 protein: CASSSRGMDSPLHF

D gene: TRBD1
J gene: TRBJ1-2
V gene: TRBV12-3/TRBV12-4
CDR3 protein: CASSLVTGKGYTF